Below are 3 T cell receptor beta chains sequenced from a single sample in a study of blood T cells in healthy people across ages. The authors ran a second PCR of roughly 6 to 12 cycles using a sample-barcoded 5' primer and a J-beta primer mix. TCRdb independently ran MiXCR on the 5' RACE reads; one entry per CDR3 protein. The table lists 700,000 to 1,000,000 distinct CDR3 sequences, approximately 48% of them singletons. Material for sequencing was blood. The source is a man between 60 and 75 years old in good health.

The J gene is TRBJ2-7, the V gene TRBV6-2 or TRBV6-3; 9 nucleotides line up with TRBD1. CDR3 length equals 12 residues. Germline loops: CDR1 MNHEY, CDR2 SVGEGT. V trimming: 10 bases; J trimming: 2 bases; junction bases outside the gene matches: 3. The CDR3 loop is CATRDRAYEQYF. CDR3 bases: TGTGCCACTCGGGACAGGGCCTACGAGCAGTACTTC.

This chain joins TRBV2 and TRBJ2-7; D unclear. V lost 9 bases, J lost 3 bases, and 9 bases lay in between. Germline values: CDR1 SNHLY, CDR2 FYNNEI. CDR3 length equals 11 residues. The CDR3 region is CASSEHYEQYF. The DNA for the CDR3 is TGTGCCAGTTCAGAGCACTACGAGCAGTACTTC.

The chain links TRBV3-1 to TRBJ2-7; 10 bases align to TRBD1. Germline V gives CDR1 LGHDT, CDR2 YNNKEL (reference sequence). The length of the CDR3 is 15 residues. Germline trimming cut 3 bases from V and 4 bases from J; bases unmatched to any gene: 6. The CDR3 here is CASSHRTGGEYEQYF. In DNA, the CDR3 is TGTGCCAGCAGCCACAGGACAGGGGGGGAATACGAGCAGTACTTC.